The present TCR beta chain was sequenced within a study of radiotherapy plus CTLA-4 blockade in lung cancer. TCRdb keeps only in-frame clones here, not all; method: immunoSEQ multiplex PCR. The table lists 40,000 to 50,000 clones, around 86% of them singletons. CDR1 is MNHEY, CDR2 SMNVEV, per germline (reference sequence). The CDR3 has 16 amino acids. Trimming took 1 base from V and 6 from J, leaving 17 bases between them. Alongside CTLA-4 blockade with ipilimumab, patients with chemo-refractory metastatic non-small-cell lung cancer received focal radiation. V and J are TRBV27 and TRBJ2-3; D may be TRBD2 (5 bases). The source of this sequence is a human donor with non-small cell lung cancer who had stable disease on radiotherapy plus ipilimumab. This specimen was peripheral blood, taken from a patient treated with radiotherapy plus ipilimumab. DNA of the CDR3: TGTGCCAGCAGTTTATATTCGCGCCGGGATGGCGATACGCAGTATTTT. It specifies CASSLYSRRDGDTQYF.